This TCR beta chain appears in the sequencing data of a study of blood T cell repertoires in COVID-19. For the study at large: Sites in the United States, Italy and Spain provided acute and convalescent COVID-19 samples. The analysed material was cDNA or gDNA that came from T cells, B-cell-depleted T cells, or PBMCs.

As originally analysed: Amplification from reference gene primers served as the basis for estimated nucleated cell counts. Only in-frame clones appear in the TCRdb table, and some are missing; sequencing was by immunoSEQ multiplex PCR. V and J calls and clone size are copied from that table; D and trimming were computed from the DNA. The data show 55,000 to 80,000 clones, more than 75% seen once. This sequence originates from a woman aged 55-69 years with acute or convalescent COVID-19. The sample taken for sequencing was peripheral blood.

DNA for the CDR3: TGTGCCAGCAGTTCAATCACAGGGATTGAAGCTTTCTTT. Translation gives CASSSITGIEAFF. This sequence joins TRBV6-5 and TRBJ1-1, with a tentative D call TRBD1 (6 bases). Germline V gene lookup returns CDR1 MNHEY and CDR2 SVGAGI. This CDR3 has 13 amino acids. Trimming took off 4 bases at V and 7 bases at J, with 13 bases between the two ends.